This T cell receptor beta chain stems from a study of CXCR3-negative and CXCR3-positive naive CD8 T cells (dated by TCRdb to about 2019). Regarding the complete study: About 135 million TRB reads were obtained in total, roughly 1.5 +/- 0.3 million reads per library. Naive subsets from five or six donors and memory cells from 3 donors were included in the TRBV-TRBJ cluster analysis. The diversity and physicochemical repertoire analyses included some 11 donors pooled from two independent experiments.

General study outcomes and caveats: Freshly isolated PBMCs were used for most assays because CXCR3 expression went down partially after cryopreservation. Naive CXCR3-negative and CXCR3-positive cells from the same donor showed similar TRBV-TRBJ usage, whereas memory cells showed distinct patterns. Both naive subsets had comparably high repertoire diversity, while memory CD8+ T cells had much lower repertoire diversity. TRB CDR3s from CXCR3-positive naive cells showed higher hydrophobicity (lower Kidera factor 4), lower energy, and higher strength and volume indices than CXCR3-negative naive cells. Surface CD5, linked to self-reactivity in mice, was comparable between naive subsets; TCR interaction strength was therefore also inferred from TRB CDR3 physicochemical properties.

Each CD8+ T cell subset was flow-sorted in triplicate, with 300,000 or so cells per subset placed directly into RLT lysis buffer. Naive CD8+ T cells were defined stringently as CD45RO-CCR7+CD27+CD95- to exclude memory contaminants. Peripheral blood mononuclear cells were isolated from buffy coats by standard density gradient centrifugation. A FACSAria III was used to flow-sort naive CXCR3-negative and CXCR3-positive CD8+ T cells. Total RNA was extracted from sorted cells using an RNeasy Mini Kit. Points on this clonotype: The antigen this receptor binds is unknown.

Sequencing relied on a NextSeq 550. The Human TCR Profiling Kit (MiLaboratory) was used to prepare UMI-labeled 5' RACE TRB cDNA libraries. The full amount of extracted RNA was used for cDNA synthesis, and the full amount of resulting cDNA was used for PCR amplification. The libraries were made side by side, with each library going through the same number of PCR cycles. The study's own analysis went as follows. With a requirement of at least two reads per UMI, MIGEC and MiXCR extracted about 48,000 +/- 9,800 unique UMI-labeled TRB cDNA molecules per library. An average of approximately 40,000 +/- 10,000 functional in-frame TRB CDR3 nucleotide clonotypes without stop codons was found per library. Diversity metrics, including normalized Shannon-Wiener and Chao1, were computed in VDJtools after downsampling to 5000 UMI-labeled TRB molecules per sample. For the central five CDR3 residues, VDJtools calculated physicochemical properties weighted by clonotype size, namely interaction energy, strength, volume and Kidera factor 4. TCRdb reprocessed the reads, reporting each CDR3 protein sequence once and no DNA. The authors' filters were not applied to this entry. This sample's listing comprises approximately 74,000 distinct CDR3 sequences. Together, the top ten hold around 1.4% of the sample.

The TCR sequence derives from a human donor in good health. Some clones in this sample may be carry-over from other donors' samples. The specimen was naive CXCR3- CD8+ T cells from blood. Explained via the paper, the cell subset or site label denotes: CD45RO-CCR7+CD27+CD95- naive CD8+ T cells lacking CXCR3 (TNR3-).

CDR3 reads: CASSHRGWRQLDSGANVLTF. Recombination linked TRBV4-1 to TRBJ2-6; the D call from TCRdb, TRBD1, cannot be confirmed without DNA. Taken from cysteine to phenylalanine, the CDR3 has 20 residues. DNA for this receptor is not on file. According to the germline V gene, CDR1 reads MGHRA and CDR2 reads YSYEKL.